Listed below are T cell receptor beta chains from one sample, sequenced in a study of cytomegalovirus exposure and HLA in healthy donors. Clones were sequenced by immunoSEQ multiplex PCR, and TCRdb holds only the in-frame ones, with some missing. This sample has 150,000 to 200,000 clones; approximately 81% occur once, and the top ten carry about 2.2%. Material: PBMCs. These receptors were collected from a woman between 25 and 40 years old in good health and CMV-seronegative. Both conserved end residues are part of each CDR3. A D gene is named only where the DNA matches it firmly. A row's size may be missing; if present it is once, few, many or a size class.

clone_size,j_call,v_call,d_call,cdr3_aa,cdr3_nt
few,TRBJ1-4,TRBV2,.,CASSVRQAIFATNEKLFF,TGTGCCAGCAGTGTTCGGCAGGCCATTTTTGCAACTAATGAAAAACTGTTTTTT
.,TRBJ2-1,TRBV23-1,TRBD2,CARELAGGPFYNEQFF,TGCGCCAGGGAGCTAGCGGGGGGGCCTTTCTACAATGAGCAGTTCTTC
.,TRBJ1-5,TRBV19,.,CASSMNGDCSNQPQHF,TGTGCCAGTAGTATGAATGGAGACTGTAGCAATCAGCCCCAGCATTTT
once,TRBJ2-3,TRBV9,.,CASSSLDTQYF,TGTGCCAGCAGCAGCCTCGATACGCAGTATTTT
.,TRBJ2-7,TRBV7-9,.,CASSLGAGYEQYF,TGTGCCAGCAGCTTAGGGGCCGGCTACGAGCAGTACTTC
.,TRBJ2-3,TRBV7-2,TRBD2,CASSYPGTSATDTQYF,TGTGCCAGCAGCTACCCCGGGACTAGCGCCACAGATACGCAGTATTTT
.,TRBJ1-1,TRBV19,.,CASSTQVNTEAFF,TGTGCCAGTAGTACCCAGGTGAACACTGAAGCTTTCTTT
.,TRBJ1-4,TRBV6-6,.,CASSFNDKKLFF,TGTGCCAGCAGTTTTAACGACAAAAAACTGTTTTTT
.,TRBJ2-2,TRBV5-1,.,CASSLVAGDTGELFF,TGCGCCAGCAGCTTGGTGGCAGGGGACACCGGGGAGCTGTTTTTT
once,TRBJ1-4,TRBV27,TRBD1,CASSPSWTGAAEKLFF,TGTGCCAGCAGTCCCTCCTGGACAGGGGCAGCTGAAAAACTGTTTTTT
.,TRBJ2-1,TRBV5-5,TRBD1,CASSPRVGGDEQFF,TGTGCCAGCAGCCCCAGGGTAGGGGGCGATGAGCAGTTCTTC
few,TRBJ2-7,TRBV5-1,.,CASSLASVGEQYF,TGCGCCAGCAGCTTGGCCAGCGTGGGCGAGCAGTACTTC
.,TRBJ2-3,TRBV7-8,TRBD1,CASSLVGKGAMDTQYF,TGTGCCAGCAGCTTAGTCGGAAAGGGGGCAATGGATACGCAGTATTTT
.,TRBJ2-5,TRBV4-1,TRBD2,CASGQAGGFETQYF,TGCGCCAGCGGCCAAGCGGGGGGGTTTGAGACCCAGTACTTC
.,TRBJ2-1,TRBV10-2,TRBD2,CASSDGVAGGGEQFF,TGCGCCAGCAGTGATGGAGTAGCGGGGGGCGGTGAGCAGTTCTTC
.,TRBJ1-5,TRBV18,.,CASSPAGGINQPQHF,TGTGCCAGCTCACCGGCGGGGGGTATCAATCAGCCCCAGCATTTT
.,TRBJ2-7,TRBV7-9,.,CSSSPKLGGRSTYEQYF,TGTTCCAGCAGCCCAAAACTGGGGGGTCGGTCGACCTACGAGCAGTACTTC
.,TRBJ1-2,TRBV29-1,.,CSVGANAANYGYTF,TGCAGCGTGGGGGCGAATGCGGCTAACTATGGCTACACCTTC
.,TRBJ1-2,TRBV28,TRBD1,CASGPGTAYYGYTF,TGTGCCAGCGGCCCCGGGACAGCTTACTATGGCTACACCTTC
.,TRBJ2-3,TRBV7-3,.,CASSLYSHTDTQYF,TGTGCCAGCAGCTTATACAGCCACACAGATACGCAGTATTTT
.,TRBJ2-7,TRBV28,.,CASSLRLPSYEQYF,TGTGCCAGCAGTTTACGACTGCCCTCCTACGAGCAGTACTTC
.,TRBJ2-1,TRBV7-2,TRBD2,CASSFRTSLYNEQFF,TGTGCCAGCAGCTTCAGGACTAGCCTCTACAATGAGCAGTTCTTC
.,TRBJ2-1,TRBV19,TRBD2,CASSVLAGYNEQFF,TGTGCCAGTAGTGTTCTAGCGGGGTACAATGAGCAGTTCTTC
.,TRBJ2-1,TRBV7-2,.,CASTKRDRSSYNEQFF,TGTGCCAGCACCAAGAGAGACCGGAGCTCCTACAATGAGCAGTTCTTC
.,TRBJ2-5,TRBV28,.,CASSKGGLKTQYF,TGTGCCAGCAGCAAGGGGGGGCTAAAGACCCAGTACTTC
.,TRBJ2-1,TRBV5-6,.,CASSFLQYYNEQFF,TGTGCCAGCAGCTTCCTACAGTACTACAATGAGCAGTTCTTC
.,TRBJ2-7,TRBV7-9,TRBD1,CASSSGQGIEYF,TGTGCCAGCAGCTCAGGACAGGGGATTGAGTACTTC
.,TRBJ2-5,TRBV19,.,CATTGEETQYF,TGTGCCACTACCGGGGAAGAGACCCAGTACTTC
.,TRBJ2-1,TRBV7-9,.,CASSKNQGSSYNEQFF,TGTGCCAGCAGCAAGAACCAGGGAAGCTCCTACAATGAGCAGTTCTTC
few,TRBJ2-1,TRBV2,TRBD2,CGKRGARNEQFF,TGTGGAAAGCGGGGGGCCAGGAATGAGCAGTTCTTC
.,TRBJ2-1,TRBV27,TRBD2,CASSTSGSEQFF,TGTGCCAGCAGTACTAGCGGGAGTGAGCAGTTCTTC
.,TRBJ2-1,TRBV27,TRBD2,CASSFFLAGGHEQFF,TGTGCCAGCAGTTTTTTCCTAGCGGGGGGTCATGAGCAGTTCTTC